This T cell receptor beta chain was recovered during a study of human T cells and chemical hapten exposure. Study-wide context: Patches that contained 0.01% DPC were applied to the upper back and read at 6 days. Yields of TCR per sample differed, chiefly owing to small differences in pooled library volume. Broader study findings: Alopecia in the donors means their immune response may deviate from healthy people's.

A note on this clonotype: Its antigen remains unknown.

Time point: patch test 1, 2 weeks after DPC sensitization. Treatment meaning: therapeutic diphenylcyclopropenone sensitization with weekly scalp DPC. As processed by the authors: Sample-level TCR yields exhibited a median of approximately 96,000, with a range of roughly 20,000 to 750,000. TCRdb reanalysed the RACE reads using MiXCR and keeps one entry per CDR3 protein. These V and J calls originate from TCRdb's pipeline instead of the authors' own analysis. The table shows over 85,000 distinct CDR3 sequences, with around 12% occurring only once. V dropped 2 bases and J dropped 10 bases, with 9 bases sitting between them. CDR1 and CDR2 from the germline V gene are MNHEY and SVGEGT. The CDR3 has 12 residues.

The rearrangement uses TRBV6-2 or TRBV6-3 and TRBJ2-1, with D unclear. This receptor was identified in a woman aged 40 to 50 with alopecia areata. Some clones in this sample may be carry-over from other donors' samples. The source material was whole blood, sampled in connection with sensitization to the hapten diphenylcyclopropenone (DPC). CDR3 nucleotide sequence: TGTGCCAGCAGTTACGCCTTTGGGGAGCAGTTCTTC. The encoded protein is CASSYAFGEQFF.